This TCR beta chain was observed in a study of PD-1 blockade in classical Hodgkin lymphoma. Time point indicated: cycle 4 day 1 (C4D1), after five to seven weeks of nivolumab. Exposure to brentuximab vedotin varied, and each patient had relapsed following autologous stem cell transplantation. The study recorded best responses of complete response, partial response or progressive disease. General study findings and limits: The study found that TCR diversity rose significantly by C4D1 in CD4+ but not CD8+ cells. Some patients started nivolumab under 1 year after ASCT, and they were excluded.

In regard to this clone: Its specificity is unknown.

Data came from immunoSEQ multiplex PCR; TCRdb stores just in-frame clones and leaves some out. The sample yields tens of thousands of clones, 60% to 80% seen once. Sequencing used peripheral blood mononuclear cells (PBMCs), obtained before the fourth cycle of nivolumab. The receptor was isolated from a human donor with classical Hodgkin lymphoma.

CDR3 region: CASSPLGQEVNYGYTF. The CDR3 region has the DNA TGTGCCAGCAGCCCCCTTGGACAGGAGGTGAACTATGGCTACACCTTC. The chain combines TRBV7-9 with TRBJ1-2; TRBD1 agrees at 7 bases. CDR1 and CDR2 from the germline V gene are SEHNR and FQNEAQ (reference sequence). With V trimmed by 5 bases and J by 2 bases, 11 bases remained unmatched. This CDR3 is built from 16 residues.